One sample yielded the 9 T cell receptor beta chains listed below, sequenced in a study of neoadjuvant anti-PD-1 for oral cavity cancer. The time point: after neoadjuvant nivolumab, at surgical resection. Data came from immunoSEQ multiplex PCR; TCRdb stores just in-frame clones and leaves some out. Of some 29,000 clones listed, around four fifths are singletons. The sample here was PBMCs, taken after nivolumab (anti-PD-1) treatment. These receptors were obtained from a person aged 35-80 years with oral cavity squamous cell carcinoma.

The V gene is TRBV14, the J gene TRBJ2-7; no definite D call. Germline values: CDR1 SGHDN, CDR2 FVKESK. This CDR3 spans 14 amino acids. With 0 bases removed from V and 7 bases from J, the gap between germline ends came to 13 bases. The CDR3: CASSQDHAVGEQYF. The CDR3 DNA is TGTGCCAGCAGCCAAGATCATGCGGTTGGTGAGCAGTACTTC.

The chain is built from TRBV7-9 and TRBJ1-4, with D possibly matching TRBD1 (6 bases). With 3 bases removed from V and 7 bases from J, the gap between germline ends came to 12 bases. CDR3 length: 14 amino acids. Germline CDR1 and CDR2: SEHNR and FQNEAQ (reference sequence). CDR3 residues: CASSFDRLSEKLFF. In nucleotides, the CDR3 is TGTGCCAGCAGCTTTGACAGGTTGAGTGAAAAACTGTTTTTT.

This chain joins TRBV4-3 and TRBJ2-4; 12 positions agree with TRBD1. There are 18 residues in the CDR3. CDR1 and CDR2 from the germline V gene are LGHNA and YSLEER. The V and J ends lost 0 bases and 3 bases, in that order; junction bases with no gene match: 6. CDR3 bases: TGCGCCAGCAGCCAAGAGGGGACAGGGGGCGCCGGCAAAAACATTCAGTACTTC. This sequence encodes CASSQEGTGGAGKNIQYF.

V usage is TRBV6-6 and J usage is TRBJ2-2; D remains unclear. The V and J ends lost 5 bases and 4 bases respectively, with 11 bases between them. The CDR3 runs 14 residues. Germline CDR1 MNHNY, CDR2 SVGAGI (reference sequence). The CDR3: CASSALVVTGELFF. For the CDR3, the DNA is TGTGCCAGCAGTGCCCTTGTCGTCACCGGGGAGCTGTTTTTT.

This chain joins TRBV15 and TRBJ2-7; TRBD1 agrees at 9 bases. The CDR3 is made up of 16 amino acids. After removal of 1 base from V and 2 bases from J, the junction contained 6 bases not matched to a gene. Germline CDR1 LNHNV, CDR2 YYDKDF (reference sequence). The CDR3 protein is CATSRGTGTGTYEQYF. Written as DNA, the CDR3 is TGTGCCACCAGCAGAGGGACCGGGACAGGGACCTACGAGCAGTACTTC. Full variable domain (outside the CDR3, taken from reference TRBV15 and TRBJ2-7): DAMVIQNPRYQVTQFGKPVTLSCSQTLNHNVMYWYQQKSSQAPKLLFHYYDKDFNNEADTPDNFQSRRPNTSFCFLDIRSPGLGDTAMYLCATSRGTGTGTYEQYFGPGTRLTVT.

The chain couples TRBV6-5 to TRBJ1-6; perhaps TRBD1 as D (6 bases). This CDR3 has 15 amino acids. Germline CDR1 is MNHEY and CDR2 is SVGAGI. V was cut by 6 bases and J by 6 bases, with 15 bases left in between. This chain's CDR3 is CASSPGGASNSPLHF. The CDR3, as DNA: TGTGCCAGCAGCCCCGGGGGGGCAAGTAATTCACCCCTCCACTTT.

The rearrangement uses TRBV30 and TRBJ1-1; D is perhaps TRBD1 (5 bases). The germline V gene encodes CDR1 GTSNPN and CDR2 SVGIG (reference sequence). This CDR3 contains 13 residues. V gave up 1 base and J gave up 3 bases, with 9 bases separating them. CDR3 in DNA: TGTGCCTGGAGTGACGGGGGGGACACTGAAGCTTTCTTT. The encoded protein is CAWSDGGDTEAFF.

About this clone: At one boundary the junction diverges from the germline segment, which might be a read error. Other nucleotide sequences in the sample specify the same CDR3. The chain links TRBV10-3 to TRBJ2-3; D tentatively reads TRBD1 or TRBD2 (6 bases each). This CDR3 spans 16 amino acids. Germline V gene lookup returns CDR1 ENHRY and CDR2 SYGVKD. The CDR3 here is CAISEQGLTSTDTQYF. As DNA, the CDR3 is TGTGCCATTAGTGAACAGGGACTTACTAGCACAGATACGCAGTATTTT.

This clone was counted once. This chain uses TRBV19 with TRBJ2-2; D remains ambiguous. Deletions cut 4 bases from V and 0 bases from J, with 6 bases between. Germline values: CDR1 LNHDA, CDR2 SQIVND (reference sequence). This CDR3 has 14 amino acids. The CDR3 DNA reads TGTGCCAGTAGTAGTATCACGAACACCGGGGAGCTGTTTTTT. Translating gives CASSSITNTGELFF.